In its sample, the clone carrying this T cell receptor beta chain was seen many times. Its antigen is currently unknown. The sample is drawn from a study of regulatory T cells in long-lasting Graves disease. Findings and limits, study-wide: Favoring TRBV28, TRBJ1-2 and TRBJ2-5 was a feature seen in persistent disease. Small sample size may have lowered accuracy.

The time point here: newly diagnosed GD, antithyroid drugs for less than 3 months. PBMCs were the source of the RNA used for TCR sequencing. From an endocrinology department in Xi'an, China, came the patients. Each patient gave approximately 8.8 milliliters of EDTA-anticoagulated peripheral blood. Researchers made TCR beta libraries by using iRepertoire HTBI primers and running Arm-PCR on CDR3 regions. MiXCR, applied by TCRdb to the multiplex PCR reads, yields one record per CDR3 protein. Of 360,000 or so distinct CDR3 sequences in the sample, 15% to 20% were seen once. With V trimmed by 6 bases and J by 4 bases, 17 bases remained unmatched. The length of the CDR3 is 17 residues. The germline V gene encodes CDR1 DFQATT and CDR2 SNEGSKA (reference sequence). The same data also contributed to another study, on T cells in Graves' hyperthyroidism and ophthalmopathy.

This material consisted of peripheral blood mononuclear cells (PBMCs), taken at new diagnosis, from a patient treated with antithyroid drugs. The chain employs TRBV20-1 and TRBJ1-2; 10 bases map to TRBD1. The sequence was obtained from a woman younger than 30 with Graves disease. CDR3 sequence reads: CSARPPDRGGRVYGYTF. In DNA, the CDR3 is TGCAGTGCCAGACCTCCGGACAGGGGGGGGAGAGTCTATGGCTACACCTTC.